This is a list of T cell receptor beta chains from one sample in a study of memory CD4+ T cells and cytomegalovirus serostatus. Profiling relied on immunoSEQ multiplex PCR, and the TCRdb table lists in-frame clones only, not all of them. This table has roughly 40,000 clones, about three quarters appearing once. Sequencing was carried out using memory CD4+ T cells from blood. The receptors were gathered from an adult in good health and CMV-seronegative. CDR3s include the opening cysteine and the closing phenylalanine or tryptophan. The D gene is left open where the match is weak. Size is omitted from some rows. Given values are once, few, many or a class for expanded clones.

CDR3,DNA,D,size,V,length,J
CASSLEQGTTEAFF,TGCGCCAGCAGCTTGGAACAGGGTACCACTGAAGCTTTCTTT,NA,NA,TRBV5-1,14,TRBJ1-1
CATSRETPSSYNEQFF,TGTGCCACCAGCAGAGAAACCCCGTCCAGTTACAATGAGCAGTTCTTC,NA,NA,TRBV15,16,TRBJ2-1
CASNRQGAYSPLHF,TGTGCCAGCAACCGACAGGGGGCGTATTCACCCCTCCACTTT,TRBD1,few,TRBV6-1,14,TRBJ1-6
CASSPLANSPLHF,TGTGCCAGCAGCCCCTTGGCAAATTCACCCCTCCACTTT,NA,NA,TRBV9,13,TRBJ1-6
CASSAGPPGAYEQYF,TGTGCCAGCAGCGCGGGACCCCCCGGGGCCTACGAGCAGTACTTC,NA,NA,TRBV9,15,TRBJ2-7
CASSAPTSWETQYF,TGTGCCAGCAGTGCCCCGACTAGCTGGGAGACCCAGTACTTC,TRBD2,NA,TRBV25-1,14,TRBJ2-5
CASSNPPDTQYF,TGCGCCAGCAGCAACCCGCCAGATACGCAGTATTTT,NA,NA,TRBV4-1,12,TRBJ2-3
CASSSKSGGADTQYF,TGTGCCAGCAGCTCCAAAAGCGGGGGGGCCGATACGCAGTATTTT,TRBD2,NA,TRBV7-8,15,TRBJ2-3
CASSVSTGLGTEAFF,TGTGCCAGTAGTGTCAGTACAGGGTTGGGCACTGAAGCTTTCTTT,NA,few,TRBV19,15,TRBJ1-1
CASSLATEANYGYTF,TGTGCCAGCAGCTTAGCGACAGAGGCTAACTATGGCTACACCTTC,NA,NA,TRBV7-2,15,TRBJ1-2
CASSLGAGKDYGYTF,TGTGCCAGCAGCCTGGGGGCAGGGAAAGACTATGGCTACACCTTC,NA,few,TRBV5-6,15,TRBJ1-2
CATSIAGWTGELFF,TGTGCCACCAGCATAGCGGGGTGGACCGGGGAGCTGTTTTTT,TRBD2,NA,TRBV15,14,TRBJ2-2
CASSSRTGYGNIQYF,TGTGCCAGCAGCTCTCGGACAGGGTACGGAAACATTCAGTACTTC,TRBD1,NA,TRBV5-6,15,TRBJ2-4
CAINGQLSGANVLTF,TGTGCCATCAACGGGCAGCTGTCTGGGGCCAACGTCCTGACTTTC,NA,NA,TRBV10-3,15,TRBJ2-6
CASSLGPSSGNTIYF,TGTGCCAGCAGTTTAGGACCGAGCTCTGGAAACACCATATATTTT,NA,NA,TRBV2,15,TRBJ1-3
CASSATQGGYGYTF,TGTGCCAGCAGCGCGACTCAGGGGGGCTATGGCTACACCTTC,TRBD1,NA,TRBV9,14,TRBJ1-2
CASSLAVLYSQPQHF,TGTGCCAGCAGCTTGGCCGTCCTATACAGTCAGCCCCAGCATTTT,NA,NA,TRBV5-8,15,TRBJ1-5
CASSVWDGIYEQYF,TGCGCCAGCAGCGTCTGGGACGGAATCTACGAGCAGTACTTC,NA,NA,TRBV5-1,14,TRBJ2-7
CASSDTPRSNEQFF,TGTGCCAGCAGTGACACCCCAAGGTCGAATGAGCAGTTCTTC,NA,NA,TRBV2,14,TRBJ2-1
CASSEEGTGKLFF,TGTGCCAGCAGTGAAGAAGGGACAGGAAAACTGTTTTTT,TRBD1,NA,TRBV6-1,13,TRBJ1-4
CASSSGPKHGYTF,TGCGCCAGCTCTTCGGGCCCGAAGCATGGCTACACCTTC,NA,few,TRBV5-1,13,TRBJ1-2
CASGLAPAGGGDTQYF,TGTGCTAGTGGTTTGGCCCCGGCGGGGGGTGGAGATACGCAGTATTTT,TRBD2,NA,TRBV12-5,16,TRBJ2-3
CASSTMGQAAEAFF,TGCGCCAGCTCTACAATGGGACAGGCGGCTGAAGCTTTCTTT,TRBD1,NA,TRBV5-1,14,TRBJ1-1
CASSLVSQRDSNQPQHF,TGTGCCAGCAGCTTAGTAAGTCAGCGCGATAGCAATCAGCCCCAGCATTTT,NA,few,TRBV13,17,TRBJ1-5
CASSPQVSSYEQYF,TGTGCCAGCAGTCCCCAGGTGAGCTCCTACGAGCAGTACTTC,NA,NA,TRBV6-5,14,TRBJ2-7